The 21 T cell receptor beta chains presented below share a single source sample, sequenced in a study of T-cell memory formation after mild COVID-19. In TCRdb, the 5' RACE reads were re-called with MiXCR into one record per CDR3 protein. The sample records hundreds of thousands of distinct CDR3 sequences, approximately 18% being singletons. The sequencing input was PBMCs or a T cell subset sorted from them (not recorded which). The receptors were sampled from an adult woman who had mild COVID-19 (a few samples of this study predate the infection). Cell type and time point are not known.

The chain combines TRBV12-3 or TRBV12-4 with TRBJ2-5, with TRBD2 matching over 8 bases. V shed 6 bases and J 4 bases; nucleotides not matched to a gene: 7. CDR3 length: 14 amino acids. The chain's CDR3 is CASRVGGTRETQYF. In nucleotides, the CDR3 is TGTGCCAGCAGAGTTGGGGGGACTAGAGAGACCCAGTACTTC.

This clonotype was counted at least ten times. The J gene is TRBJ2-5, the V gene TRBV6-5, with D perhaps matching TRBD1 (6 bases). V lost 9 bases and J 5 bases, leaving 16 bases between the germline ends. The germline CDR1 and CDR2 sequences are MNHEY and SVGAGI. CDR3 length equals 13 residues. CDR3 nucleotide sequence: TGTGCCAGTCGCCCAGGGGACCGGGAGACCCAGTACTTC. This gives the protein CASRPGDRETQYF.

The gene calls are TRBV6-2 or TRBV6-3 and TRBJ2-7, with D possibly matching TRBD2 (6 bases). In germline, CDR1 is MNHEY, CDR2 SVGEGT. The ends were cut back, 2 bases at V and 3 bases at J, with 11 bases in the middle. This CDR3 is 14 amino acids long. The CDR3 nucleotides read TGTGCCAGCAGTTACCCGACTAGTTTCTACGAGCAGTACTTC. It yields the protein CASSYPTSFYEQYF.

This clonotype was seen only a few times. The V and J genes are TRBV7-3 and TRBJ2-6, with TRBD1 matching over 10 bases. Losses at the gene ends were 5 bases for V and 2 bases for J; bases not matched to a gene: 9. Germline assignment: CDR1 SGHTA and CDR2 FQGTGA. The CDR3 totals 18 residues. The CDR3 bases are TGTGCCAGCAGCCGACAACCCGGGACAGGGGCTGGGGCCAACGTCCTGACTTTC. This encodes CASSRQPGTGAGANVLTF.

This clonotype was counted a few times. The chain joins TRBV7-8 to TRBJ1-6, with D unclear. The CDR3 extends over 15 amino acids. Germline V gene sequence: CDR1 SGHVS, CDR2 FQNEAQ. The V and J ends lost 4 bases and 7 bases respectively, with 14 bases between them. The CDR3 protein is CASSSPTARNSPLHF. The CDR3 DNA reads TGTGCCAGCAGCTCCCCTACTGCGAGGAATTCACCCCTCCACTTT.

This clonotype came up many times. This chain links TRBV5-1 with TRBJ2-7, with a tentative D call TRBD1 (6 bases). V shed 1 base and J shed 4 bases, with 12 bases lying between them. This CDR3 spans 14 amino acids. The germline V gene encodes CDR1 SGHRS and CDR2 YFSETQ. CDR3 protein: CASSLNGRGYEQYF. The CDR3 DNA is TGCGCCAGCAGCTTGAACGGCAGGGGATACGAGCAGTACTTC.

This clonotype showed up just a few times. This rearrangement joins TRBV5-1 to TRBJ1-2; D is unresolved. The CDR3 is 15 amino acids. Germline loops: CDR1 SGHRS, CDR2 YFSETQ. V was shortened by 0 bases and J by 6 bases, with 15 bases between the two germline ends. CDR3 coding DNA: TGCGCCAGCAGCTTGGGATCCGGGTATGGGAATGGCTACACCTTC. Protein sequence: CASSLGSGYGNGYTF.

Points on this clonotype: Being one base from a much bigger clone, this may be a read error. CDR3 coding DNA: TGTGCCAGCAGGATAGCGGGGGTCAACACCGGGGAGCTGATTTTT. Amino acid sequence: CASRIAGVNTGELIF. This chain uses TRBV12-3 or TRBV12-4 with TRBJ2-2; TRBD2 agrees at 9 bases. The CDR3 has 15 residues.

The CDR3 here is CASSPPVWEREDDEQYF. CDR3 DNA: TGTGCCAGCTCACCCCCCGTCTGGGAGAGGGAAGACGACGAGCAGTACTTC. V usage is TRBV18 and J usage is TRBJ2-7, with TRBD2 as a possible D gene (5 bases). Germline V lookup: CDR1 KGHSH, CDR2 LQKENI. The V end lost 3 bases, the J end lost 5 bases, and 23 bases lay between the germline ends. The CDR3 covers 17 residues.

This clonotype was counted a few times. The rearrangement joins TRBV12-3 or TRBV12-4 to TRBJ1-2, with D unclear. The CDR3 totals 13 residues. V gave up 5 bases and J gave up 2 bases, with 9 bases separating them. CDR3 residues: CASSQAPNYGYTF. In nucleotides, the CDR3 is TGTGCCAGCAGTCAGGCACCAAACTATGGCTACACCTTC.

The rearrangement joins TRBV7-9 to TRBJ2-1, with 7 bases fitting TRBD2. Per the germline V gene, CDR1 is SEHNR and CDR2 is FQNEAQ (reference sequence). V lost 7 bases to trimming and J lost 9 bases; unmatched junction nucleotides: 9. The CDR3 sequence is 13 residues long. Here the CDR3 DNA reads TGTGCCAGCAATGCCGGGACTACCGCTGAGCAGTTCTTC. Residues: CASNAGTTAEQFF.

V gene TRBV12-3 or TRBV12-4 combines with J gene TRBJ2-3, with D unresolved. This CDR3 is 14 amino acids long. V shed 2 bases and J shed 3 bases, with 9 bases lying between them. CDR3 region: CASSLRIKTDTQYF. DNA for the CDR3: TGTGCCAGCAGTTTAAGGATCAAGACAGATACGCAGTATTTT.

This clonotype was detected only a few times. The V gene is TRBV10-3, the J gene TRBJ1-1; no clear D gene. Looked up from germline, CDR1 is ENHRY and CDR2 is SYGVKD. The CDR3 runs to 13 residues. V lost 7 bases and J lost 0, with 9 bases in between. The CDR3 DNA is TGTGCCATCACAGGAGTCATGAACACTGAAGCTTTCTTT. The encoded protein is CAITGVMNTEAFF.

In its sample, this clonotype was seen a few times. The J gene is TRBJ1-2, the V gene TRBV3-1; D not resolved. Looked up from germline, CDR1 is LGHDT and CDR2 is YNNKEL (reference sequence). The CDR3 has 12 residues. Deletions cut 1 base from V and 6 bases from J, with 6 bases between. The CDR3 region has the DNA TGTGCCAGCAGCCAAGGCGGCAATGGCTACACCTTC. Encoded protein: CASSQGGNGYTF.

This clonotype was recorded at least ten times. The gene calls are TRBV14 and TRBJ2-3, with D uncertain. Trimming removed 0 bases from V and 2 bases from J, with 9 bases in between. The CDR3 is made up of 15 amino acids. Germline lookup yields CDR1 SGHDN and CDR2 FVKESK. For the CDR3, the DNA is TGTGCCAGCAGCCAAGAACTGGGGTACACAGATACGCAGTATTTT. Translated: CASSQELGYTDTQYF.

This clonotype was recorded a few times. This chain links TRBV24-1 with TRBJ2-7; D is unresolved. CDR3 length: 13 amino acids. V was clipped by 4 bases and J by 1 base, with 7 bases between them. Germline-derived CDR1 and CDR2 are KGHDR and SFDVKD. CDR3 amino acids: CATSDPPSYEQYF. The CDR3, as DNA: TGTGCCACCAGTGACCCGCCTTCCTACGAGCAGTACTTC.

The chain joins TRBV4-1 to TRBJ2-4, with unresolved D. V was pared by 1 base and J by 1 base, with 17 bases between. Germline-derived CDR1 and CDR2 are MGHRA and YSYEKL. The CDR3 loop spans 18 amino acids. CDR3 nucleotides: TGCGCCAGCAGCCAAGGGATTTTTCCGTCTGGGGCCAAAAACATTCAGTACTTC. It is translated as CASSQGIFPSGAKNIQYF.

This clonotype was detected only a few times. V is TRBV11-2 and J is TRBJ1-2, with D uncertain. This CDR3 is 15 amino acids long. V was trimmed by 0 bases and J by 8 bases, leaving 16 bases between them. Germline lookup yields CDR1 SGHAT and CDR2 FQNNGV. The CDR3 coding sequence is TGTGCCAGCAGCTTAGAGGGTAGCTCTCTTGCGGGCTACACCTTC. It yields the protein CASSLEGSSLAGYTF. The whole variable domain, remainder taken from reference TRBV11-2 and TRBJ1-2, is EAGVAQSPRYKIIEKRQSVAFWCNPISGHATLYWYQQILGQGPKLLIQFQNNGVVDDSQLPKDRFSAERLKGVDSTLKIQPAKLEDSAVYLCASSLEGSSLAGYTFGSGTRLTVV.

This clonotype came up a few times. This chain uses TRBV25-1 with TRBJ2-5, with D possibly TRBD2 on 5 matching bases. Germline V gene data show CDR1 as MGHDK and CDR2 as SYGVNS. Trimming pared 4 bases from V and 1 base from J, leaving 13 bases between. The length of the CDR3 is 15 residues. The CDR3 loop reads CASSGGWRTQETQYF. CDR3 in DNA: TGTGCCAGCAGTGGCGGGTGGAGGACCCAAGAGACCCAGTACTTC. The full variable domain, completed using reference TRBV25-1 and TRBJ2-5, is EADIYQTPRYLVIGTGKKITLECSQTMGHDKMYWYQQDPGMELHLIHYSYGVNSTEKGDLSSESTVSRIRTEHFPLTLESARPSHTSQYLCASSGGWRTQETQYFGPGTRLLVL.

CDR3 in DNA: TGCAGCGTTTCGGAGGGGGCTGAAGCTTTCTTT. The encoded protein is CSVSEGAEAFF. V gene TRBV29-1 combines with J gene TRBJ1-1; tentatively, D is TRBD1 (6 bases). The V end was cut by 5 bases, the J end by 6 bases, with 10 bases between. The length of the CDR3 is 11 residues. CDR1 is SQVTM, CDR2 ANQGSEA, per germline.

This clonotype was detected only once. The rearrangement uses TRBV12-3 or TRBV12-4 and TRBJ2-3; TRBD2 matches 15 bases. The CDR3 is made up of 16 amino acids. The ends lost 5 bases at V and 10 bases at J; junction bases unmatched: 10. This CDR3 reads CASSPGLAGGPLPQYF. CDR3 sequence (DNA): TGTGCCAGCAGTCCAGGACTAGCGGGAGGGCCATTACCGCAGTATTTT.